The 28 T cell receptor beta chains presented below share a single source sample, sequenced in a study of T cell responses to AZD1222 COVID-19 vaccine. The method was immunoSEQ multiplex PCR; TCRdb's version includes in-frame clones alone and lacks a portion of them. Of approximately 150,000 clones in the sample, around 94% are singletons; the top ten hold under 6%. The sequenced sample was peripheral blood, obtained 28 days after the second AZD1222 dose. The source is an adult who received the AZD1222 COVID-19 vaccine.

The CDR3 here is CATNSLFSGNTIYF. CDR3 nucleotides: TGTGCCACCAACAGCCTCTTCTCTGGAAACACCATATATTTT. The V gene is TRBV6-4, the J gene TRBJ1-3; D gene uncertain. The germline V and J ends were trimmed by 10 bases and 0 bases, with 13 bases remaining between them. The germline V gene encodes CDR1 MRHNA and CDR2 SNTAGT. The CDR3 is 14 residues long.

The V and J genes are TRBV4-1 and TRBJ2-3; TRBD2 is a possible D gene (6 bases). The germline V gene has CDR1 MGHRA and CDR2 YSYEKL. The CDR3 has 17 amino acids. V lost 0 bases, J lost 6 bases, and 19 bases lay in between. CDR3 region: CASSQDPEAGLGDTQYF. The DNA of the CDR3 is TGCGCCAGCAGCCAAGATCCCGAAGCGGGTCTAGGGGATACGCAGTATTTT.

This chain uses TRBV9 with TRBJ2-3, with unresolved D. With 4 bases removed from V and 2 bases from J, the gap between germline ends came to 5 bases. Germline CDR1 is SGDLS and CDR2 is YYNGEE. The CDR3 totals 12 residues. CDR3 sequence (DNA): TGTGCCAGCAGCCTATACACAGATACGCAGTATTTT. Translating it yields CASSLYTDTQYF.

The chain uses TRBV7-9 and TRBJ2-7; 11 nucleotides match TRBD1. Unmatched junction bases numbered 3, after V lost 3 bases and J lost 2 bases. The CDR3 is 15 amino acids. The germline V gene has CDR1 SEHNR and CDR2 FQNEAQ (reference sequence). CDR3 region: CASSFGTGGTYEQYF. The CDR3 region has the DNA TGTGCCAGCAGCTTTGGGACAGGGGGGACCTACGAGCAGTACTTC.

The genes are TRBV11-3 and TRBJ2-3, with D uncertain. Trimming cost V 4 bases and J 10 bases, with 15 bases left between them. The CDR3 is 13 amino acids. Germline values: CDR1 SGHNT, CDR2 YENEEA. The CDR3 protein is CASSSYEERAQYF. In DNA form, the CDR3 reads TGTGCCAGCAGCTCCTATGAAGAAAGAGCGCAGTATTTT.

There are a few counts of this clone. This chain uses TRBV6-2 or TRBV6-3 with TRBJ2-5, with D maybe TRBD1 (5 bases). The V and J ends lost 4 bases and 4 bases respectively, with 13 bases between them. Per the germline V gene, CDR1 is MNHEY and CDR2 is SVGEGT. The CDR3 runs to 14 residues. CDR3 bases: TGTGCCAGCAGTTCAGGGCAGCCAGGAGAGACCCAGTACTTC. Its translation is CASSSGQPGETQYF.

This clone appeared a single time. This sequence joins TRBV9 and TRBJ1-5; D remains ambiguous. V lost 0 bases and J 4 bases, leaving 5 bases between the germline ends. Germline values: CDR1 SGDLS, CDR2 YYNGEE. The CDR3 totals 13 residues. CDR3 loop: CASSVDVNQPQHF. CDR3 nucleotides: TGTGCCAGCAGCGTAGACGTGAATCAGCCCCAGCATTTT. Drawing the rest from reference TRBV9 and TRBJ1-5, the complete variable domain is DSGVTQTPKHLITATGQRVTLRCSPRSGDLSVYWYQQSLDQGLQFLIQYYNGEERAKGNILERFSAQQFPDLHSELNLSSLELGDSALYFCASSVDVNQPQHFGDGTRLSIL.

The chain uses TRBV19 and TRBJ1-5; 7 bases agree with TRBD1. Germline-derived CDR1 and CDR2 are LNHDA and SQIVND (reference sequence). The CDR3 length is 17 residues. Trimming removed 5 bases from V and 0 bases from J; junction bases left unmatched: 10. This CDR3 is CASSWTGPQDSNQPQHF. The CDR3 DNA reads TGTGCCAGTAGTTGGACAGGCCCACAAGATAGCAATCAGCCCCAGCATTTT.

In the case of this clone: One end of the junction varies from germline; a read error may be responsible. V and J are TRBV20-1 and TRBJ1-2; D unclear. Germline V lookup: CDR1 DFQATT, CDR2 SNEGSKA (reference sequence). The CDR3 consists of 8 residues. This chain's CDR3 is CSASLGIF. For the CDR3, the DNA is TGCAGTGCTAGTCTAGGGATCTTC.

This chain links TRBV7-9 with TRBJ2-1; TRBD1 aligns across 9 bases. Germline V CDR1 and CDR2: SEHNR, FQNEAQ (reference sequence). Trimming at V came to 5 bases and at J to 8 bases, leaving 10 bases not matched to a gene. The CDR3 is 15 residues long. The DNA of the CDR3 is TGTGCCAGCAGCAATGACAGGGGGTTTTTGGATGAGCAGTTCTTC. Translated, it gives CASSNDRGFLDEQFF. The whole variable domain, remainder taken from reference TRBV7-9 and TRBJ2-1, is DTGVSQNPRHKITKRGQNVTFRCDPISEHNRLYWYRQTLGQGPEFLTYFQNEAQLEKSRLLSDRFSAERPKGSFSTLEIQRTEQGDSAMYLCASSNDRGFLDEQFFGPGTRLTVL.

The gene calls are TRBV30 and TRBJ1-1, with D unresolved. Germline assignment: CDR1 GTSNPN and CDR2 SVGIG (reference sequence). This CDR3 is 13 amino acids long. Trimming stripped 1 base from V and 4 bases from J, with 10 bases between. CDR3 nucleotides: TGTGCCTGGAGTGAAATATTGGGCACTGAAGCTTTCTTT. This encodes CAWSEILGTEAFF.

CDR3 residues: CASSHPPWTGNTGELFF. In DNA form, the CDR3 reads TGTGCCAGCAGTCACCCCCCCTGGACAGGCAACACCGGGGAGCTGTTTTTT. V gene TRBV6-6 combines with J gene TRBJ2-2, with 7 bases lining up with TRBD1. The junction had 11 bases not matched to a gene; V was cut back by 5 bases and J by 2 bases. CDR3 length equals 17 residues. From germline, CDR1 is MNHNY and CDR2 SVGAGI (reference sequence).

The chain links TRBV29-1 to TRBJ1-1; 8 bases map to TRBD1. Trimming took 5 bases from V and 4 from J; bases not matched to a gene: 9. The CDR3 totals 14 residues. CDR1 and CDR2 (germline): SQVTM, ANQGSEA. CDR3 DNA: TGCAGCGTTTCTGAGACAGGGGTCGGCACTGAAGCTTTCTTT. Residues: CSVSETGVGTEAFF.

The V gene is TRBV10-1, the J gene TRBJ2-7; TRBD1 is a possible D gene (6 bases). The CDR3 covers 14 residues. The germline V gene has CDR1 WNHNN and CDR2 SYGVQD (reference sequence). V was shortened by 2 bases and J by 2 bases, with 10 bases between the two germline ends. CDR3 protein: CASSETQGPYEQYF. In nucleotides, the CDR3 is TGCGCCAGCAGTGAGACCCAGGGGCCCTACGAGCAGTACTTC.

DNA of the CDR3: TGTGCCAGCAGCTTAGATCGCACCACCGGGGAGCTGTTTTTT. Protein: CASSLDRTTGELFF. The chain recombines TRBV11-2 with TRBJ2-2; D unclear. CDR1 is SGHAT and CDR2 is FQNNGV in the germline V gene. Trimming removed 0 bases at V and 4 bases at J, with 6 bases between. The CDR3 is 14 amino acids.

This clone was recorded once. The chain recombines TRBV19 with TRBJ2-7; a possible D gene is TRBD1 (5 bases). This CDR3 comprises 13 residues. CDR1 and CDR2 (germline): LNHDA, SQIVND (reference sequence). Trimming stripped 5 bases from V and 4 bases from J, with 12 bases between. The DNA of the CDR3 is TGTGCCAGTAGTTTCCAGGGTTTATACGAGCAGTACTTC. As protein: CASSFQGLYEQYF.

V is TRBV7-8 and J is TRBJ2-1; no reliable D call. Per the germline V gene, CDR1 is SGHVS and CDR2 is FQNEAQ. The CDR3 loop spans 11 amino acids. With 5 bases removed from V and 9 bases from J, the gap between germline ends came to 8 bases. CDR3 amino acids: CASSQTIEQFF. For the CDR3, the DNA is TGTGCCAGCAGCCAAACTATTGAGCAGTTCTTC.

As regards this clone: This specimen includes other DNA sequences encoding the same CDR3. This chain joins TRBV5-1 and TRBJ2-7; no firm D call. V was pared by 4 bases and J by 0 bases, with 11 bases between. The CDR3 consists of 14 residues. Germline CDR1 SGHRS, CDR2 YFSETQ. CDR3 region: CASSLGTASYEQYF. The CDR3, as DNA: TGCGCCAGCAGCCTGGGTACGGCCTCCTACGAGCAGTACTTC.

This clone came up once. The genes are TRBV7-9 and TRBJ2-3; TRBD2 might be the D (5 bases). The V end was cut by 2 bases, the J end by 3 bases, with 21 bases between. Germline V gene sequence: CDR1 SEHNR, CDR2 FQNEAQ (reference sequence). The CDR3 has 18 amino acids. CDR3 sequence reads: CASSLNPWNSAGTDTQYF. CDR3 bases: TGTGCCAGCAGCTTAAATCCCTGGAATAGCGCAGGAACAGATACGCAGTATTTT. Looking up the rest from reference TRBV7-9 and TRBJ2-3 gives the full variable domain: DTGVSQNPRHKITKRGQNVTFRCDPISEHNRLYWYRQTLGQGPEFLTYFQNEAQLEKSRLLSDRFSAERPKGSFSTLEIQRTEQGDSAMYLCASSLNPWNSAGTDTQYFGPGTRLTVL.

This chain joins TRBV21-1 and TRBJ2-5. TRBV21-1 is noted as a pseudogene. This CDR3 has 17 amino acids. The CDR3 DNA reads TGTGCCAGCAGCAAAGTCTCCAGACCAAAAGGCCAAGAGACCCAGTACTTC. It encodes CASSKVSRPKGQETQYF.

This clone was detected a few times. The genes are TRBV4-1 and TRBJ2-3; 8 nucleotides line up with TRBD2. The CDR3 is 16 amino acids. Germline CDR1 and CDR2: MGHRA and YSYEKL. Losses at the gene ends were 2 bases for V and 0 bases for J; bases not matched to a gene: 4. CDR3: CASSQSGSYSTDTQYF. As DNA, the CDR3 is TGCGCCAGCAGCCAAAGCGGGAGCTATAGCACAGATACGCAGTATTTT.

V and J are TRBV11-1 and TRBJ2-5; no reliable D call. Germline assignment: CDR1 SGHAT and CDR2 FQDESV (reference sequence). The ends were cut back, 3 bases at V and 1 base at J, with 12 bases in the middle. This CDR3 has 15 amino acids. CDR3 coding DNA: TGTGCCAGCAGCTTGGGCCGGACCCCCCAAGAGACCCAGTACTTC. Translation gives CASSLGRTPQETQYF.

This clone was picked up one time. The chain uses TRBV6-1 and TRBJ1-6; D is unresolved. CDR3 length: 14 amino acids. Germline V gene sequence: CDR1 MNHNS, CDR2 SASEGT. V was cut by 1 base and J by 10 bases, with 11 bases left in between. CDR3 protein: CASSEERTLSPLHF. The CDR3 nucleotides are TGTGCCAGCAGTGAAGAACGGACGTTATCACCCCTCCACTTT.

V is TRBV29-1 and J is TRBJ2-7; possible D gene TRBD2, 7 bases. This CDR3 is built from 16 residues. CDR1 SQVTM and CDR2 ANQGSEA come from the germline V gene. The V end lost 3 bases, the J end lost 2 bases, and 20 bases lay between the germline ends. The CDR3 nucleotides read TGCAGCGTTGAGGGGGGGGGCGCAGGGTCCCCCTACGAGCAGTACTTC. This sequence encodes CSVEGGGAGSPYEQYF.

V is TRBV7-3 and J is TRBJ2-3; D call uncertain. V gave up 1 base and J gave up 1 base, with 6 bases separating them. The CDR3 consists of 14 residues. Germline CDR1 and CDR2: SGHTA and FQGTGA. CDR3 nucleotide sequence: TGTGCCAGCAGCTTAAACTGGGGCACAGATACGCAGTATTTT. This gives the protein CASSLNWGTDTQYF. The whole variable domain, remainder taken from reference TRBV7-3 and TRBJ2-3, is GAGVSQTPSNKVTEKGKYVELRCDPISGHTALYWYRQSLGQGPEFLIYFQGTGAADDSGLPNDRFFAVRPEGSVSTLKIQRTERGDSAVYLCASSLNWGTDTQYFGPGTRLTVL.

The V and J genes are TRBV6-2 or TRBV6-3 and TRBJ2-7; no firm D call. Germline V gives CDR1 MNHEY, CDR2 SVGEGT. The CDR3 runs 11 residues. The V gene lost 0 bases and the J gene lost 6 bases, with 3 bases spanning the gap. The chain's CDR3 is CASSYSVEQYF. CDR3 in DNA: TGTGCCAGCAGTTACTCGGTCGAGCAGTACTTC.

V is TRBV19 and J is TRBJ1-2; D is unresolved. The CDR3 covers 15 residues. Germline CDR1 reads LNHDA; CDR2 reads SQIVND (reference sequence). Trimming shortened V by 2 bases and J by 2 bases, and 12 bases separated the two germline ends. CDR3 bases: TGTGCCAGTAGTATAAAGTGGGGAGGGAACTATGGCTACACCTTC. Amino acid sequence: CASSIKWGGNYGYTF.

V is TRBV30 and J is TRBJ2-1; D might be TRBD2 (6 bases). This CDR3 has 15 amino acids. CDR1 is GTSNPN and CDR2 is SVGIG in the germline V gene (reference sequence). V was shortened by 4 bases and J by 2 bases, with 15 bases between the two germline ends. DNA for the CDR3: TGTGCCTGGACGGGTGGGGCGGGGCCCTACAATGAGCAGTTCTTC. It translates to CAWTGGAGPYNEQFF.